The sequence of this TCR beta chain was determined in a study of T cell repertoires in cytomegalovirus infection. A remark on this clonotype: What it binds is not known.

TCRdb itself ran the reads through MiXCR, one entry per CDR3 protein. The table shows fewer than 1,000,000 distinct CDR3 sequences, with less than 35% occurring only once. Study outcomes and limitations: Predominance within the ex vivo response was attributable to HLA-C-restricted CMV-specific TCR beta clonotypes.

V trimming: 5 bases; J trimming: 6 bases; junction bases outside the gene matches: 9. The CDR3 runs to 14 residues. Looked up from germline, CDR1 is DFQATT and CDR2 is SNEGSKA (reference sequence). The chain carries TRBV20-1 and TRBJ1-1; 10 bases align to TRBD1. The sample in question was cultured CD8+ T cells from PBMCs, obtained from culture after CMV antigen stimulation. The receptor comes from a human donor in good health (CMV status not recorded). Some clones in this sample may be carry-over from other donors' samples. The CDR3 region is CSAVSRDRGAEAFF. The CDR3 bases are TGCAGTGCTGTTTCCCGGGACAGGGGAGCTGAAGCTTTCTTT.